A selection of T cell receptor beta chains follows, all from one sample in a study of blood T cell repertoires in COVID-19. Produced via immunoSEQ multiplex PCR; TCRdb's table is partial and in-frame only. The sample consists of 250,000 to 300,000 clones, over 75% of them appearing once. Sequenced: PBMCs or T cells enriched from blood (not recorded which). The receptors derive from a young woman who had recovered from COVID-19. Both conserved end residues are part of each CDR3. D genes are given only for firm matches. Expanded clones are given a class, and other clones once, few, many or no size at all.

V: TRBV5-1
J: TRBJ2-3
D: TRBD1
size: -
CDR3: CASSPGTGSTDTQYF
DNA: TGCGCCAGCAGCCCCGGGACAGGGAGCACAGATACGCAGTATTTT

V: TRBV20-1
J: TRBJ1-2
D: -
size: -
CDR3: CSASRYGYTF
DNA: TGCAGTGCTAGCCGCTATGGCTACACCTTC

V: TRBV5-1
J: TRBJ2-2
D: -
size: -
CDR3: CASSFGLASQTGELFF
DNA: TGCGCCAGCAGCTTTGGGCTAGCCAGTCAAACCGGGGAGCTGTTTTTT

V: TRBV7-6
J: TRBJ2-7
D: -
size: -
CDR3: CASSWATAREQYF
DNA: TGTGCCAGCAGCTGGGCGACAGCGCGGGAGCAGTACTTC

V: TRBV7-9
J: TRBJ2-7
D: -
size: -
CDR3: CATTDTDYEQYF
DNA: TGTGCCACAACGGACACAGACTACGAGCAGTACTTC

V: TRBV18
J: TRBJ1-2
D: -
size: -
CDR3: CASSPQGLGRGYTF
DNA: TGTGCCAGCTCACCACAGGGGCTGGGTCGGGGCTACACCTTC

V: TRBV24-1
J: TRBJ2-1
D: TRBD2
size: -
CDR3: CATSDGPGGGAGNEQFF
DNA: TGTGCCACCAGTGATGGCCCCGGCGGGGGGGCAGGTAATGAGCAGTTCTTC

V: TRBV19
J: TRBJ2-1
D: -
size: once
CDR3: CASTLSITSYNEQFF
DNA: TGTGCCAGTACCCTGTCGATTACTTCCTACAATGAGCAGTTCTTC

V: TRBV7-6
J: TRBJ1-5
D: -
size: -
CDR3: CASSPFTRRTNQPQHF
DNA: TGTGCCAGCAGCCCCTTTACCCGGAGGACCAATCAGCCCCAGCATTTT

V: TRBV6-6
J: TRBJ2-5
D: TRBD1
size: -
CDR3: CASSYPGQGETQYF
DNA: TGTGCCAGCAGTTACCCGGGACAGGGGGAGACCCAGTACTTC

V: TRBV18
J: TRBJ2-7
D: TRBD1
size: -
CDR3: CASSPGTGVYEQYF
DNA: TGTGCCAGCTCGCCCGGGACAGGGGTCTACGAGCAGTACTTC

V: TRBV5-4
J: TRBJ1-2
D: -
size: -
CDR3: CASRSTVNYGYTF
DNA: TGTGCCAGCAGGTCGACAGTTAACTATGGCTACACCTTC

V: TRBV7-9
J: TRBJ1-4
D: -
size: -
CDR3: CASSPLGQLNEKLFF
DNA: TGTGCCAGCAGTCCACTTGGACAGCTCAATGAAAAACTGTTTTTT

V: TRBV28
J: TRBJ1-4
D: -
size: once
CDR3: CASRFRRGANEKLFF
DNA: TGTGCCAGCCGGTTCCGAAGGGGTGCTAATGAAAAACTGTTTTTT

V: TRBV3-1/TRBV3-2
J: TRBJ2-7
D: -
size: medium-sized
CDR3: CASTQGLQAYEQYF
DNA: TGTGCCAGCACCCAGGGACTCCAAGCCTACGAGCAGTACTTC

V: TRBV19
J: TRBJ1-6
D: -
size: few
CDR3: CASSMQASQDSPLHF
DNA: TGTGCCAGTAGTATGCAGGCCTCCCAAGACTCACCCCTCCACTTT

V: TRBV5-1
J: TRBJ1-1
D: -
size: -
CDR3: CASSPRETLSEAFF
DNA: TGCGCCAGCAGCCCCCGGGAGACTTTATCTGAAGCTTTCTTT

V: TRBV9
J: TRBJ2-3
D: TRBD2
size: -
CDR3: CASSRSGISDTQYF
DNA: TGTGCCAGCAGTCGTAGCGGGATATCTGATACGCAGTATTTT

V: TRBV11-3
J: TRBJ1-6
D: TRBD1
size: -
CDR3: CASSLRDRTNSPLHF
DNA: TGTGCCAGCAGCTTACGGGACAGGACTAATTCACCCCTCCACTTT

V: TRBV27
J: TRBJ1-5
D: -
size: -
CDR3: CASSPYGQGGQPQHF
DNA: TGTGCCAGCAGTCCCTATGGGCAGGGTGGTCAGCCCCAGCATTTT

V: TRBV13
J: TRBJ2-2
D: -
size: -
CDR3: CASSLGHQGYTGELFF
DNA: TGTGCCAGCAGCTTAGGCCATCAGGGGTACACCGGGGAGCTGTTTTTT

V: TRBV2
J: TRBJ1-5
D: TRBD1
size: -
CDR3: CASSEAGLIGGYQPQHF
DNA: TGTGCCAGCAGTGAAGCGGGACTTATAGGGGGCTATCAGCCCCAGCATTTT

V: TRBV19
J: TRBJ1-2
D: TRBD1
size: -
CDR3: CASKPGQGFFSYGYTF
DNA: TGTGCCAGTAAACCGGGACAGGGTTTCTTCAGCTATGGCTACACCTTC